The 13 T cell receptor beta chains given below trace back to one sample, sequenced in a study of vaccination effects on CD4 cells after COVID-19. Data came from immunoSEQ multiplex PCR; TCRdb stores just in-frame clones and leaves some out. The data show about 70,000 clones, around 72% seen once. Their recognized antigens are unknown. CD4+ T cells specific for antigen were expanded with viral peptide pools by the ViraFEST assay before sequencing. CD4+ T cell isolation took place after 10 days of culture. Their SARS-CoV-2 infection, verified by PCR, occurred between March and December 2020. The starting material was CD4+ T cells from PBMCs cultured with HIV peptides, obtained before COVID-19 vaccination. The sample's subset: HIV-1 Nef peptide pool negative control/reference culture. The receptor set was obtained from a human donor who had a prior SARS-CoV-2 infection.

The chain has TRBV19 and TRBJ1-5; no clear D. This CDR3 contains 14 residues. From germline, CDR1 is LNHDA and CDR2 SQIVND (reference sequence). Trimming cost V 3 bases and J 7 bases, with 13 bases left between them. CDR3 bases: TGTGCCAGTAGTATCCGACGGGGTGAGCAGCCCCAGCATTTT. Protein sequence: CASSIRRGEQPQHF. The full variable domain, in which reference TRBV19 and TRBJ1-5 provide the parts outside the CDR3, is DGGITQSPKYLFRKEGQNVTLSCEQNLNHDAMYWYRQDPGQGLRLIYYSQIVNDFQKGDIAEGYSVSREKKESFPLTVTSAQKNPTAFYLCASSIRRGEQPQHFGDGTRLSIL.

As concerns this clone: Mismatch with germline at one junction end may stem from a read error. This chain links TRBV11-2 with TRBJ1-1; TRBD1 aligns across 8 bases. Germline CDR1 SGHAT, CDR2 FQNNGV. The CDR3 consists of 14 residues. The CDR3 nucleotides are TGTGCCAGCAGCCCAAGGGACAGGCTCATCCAAGGAGTATTT. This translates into CASSPRDRLIQGVF.

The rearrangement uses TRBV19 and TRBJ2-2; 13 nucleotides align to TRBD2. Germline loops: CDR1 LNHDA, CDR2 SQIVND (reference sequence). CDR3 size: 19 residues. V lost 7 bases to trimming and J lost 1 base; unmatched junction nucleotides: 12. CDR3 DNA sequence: TGTGCCAGTACAAGAAGACTAGCGGGGGGCTTCCTGAACACCGGGGAGCTGTTTTTT. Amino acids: CASTRRLAGGFLNTGELFF.

CDR3: CASSSWGHAGSLAGYTF. DNA for the CDR3: TGTGCCAGCAGTTCTTGGGGACATGCAGGCTCGCTCGCTGGCTACACCTTC. This chain links TRBV27 with TRBJ1-2; D may be TRBD1 (6 bases). The CDR3 sequence is 17 residues long. V lost 4 bases, J lost 7 bases, and 25 bases lay in between. CDR1 MNHEY and CDR2 SMNVEV come from the germline V gene (reference sequence).

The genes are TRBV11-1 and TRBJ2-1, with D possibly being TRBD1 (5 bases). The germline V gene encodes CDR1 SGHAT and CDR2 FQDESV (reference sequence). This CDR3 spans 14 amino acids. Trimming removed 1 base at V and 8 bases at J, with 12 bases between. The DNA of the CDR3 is TGTGCCAGCAGCTTAGACCAGGGTCGGGATGAGCAGTTCTTC. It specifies CASSLDQGRDEQFF.

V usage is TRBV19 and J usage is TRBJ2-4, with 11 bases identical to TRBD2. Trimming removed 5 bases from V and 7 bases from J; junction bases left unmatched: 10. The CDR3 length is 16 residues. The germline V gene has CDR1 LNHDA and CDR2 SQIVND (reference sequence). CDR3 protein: CASSFLAGGPGNIQYF. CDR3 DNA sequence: TGTGCCAGTAGTTTCTTAGCGGGAGGGCCAGGGAACATTCAGTACTTC.

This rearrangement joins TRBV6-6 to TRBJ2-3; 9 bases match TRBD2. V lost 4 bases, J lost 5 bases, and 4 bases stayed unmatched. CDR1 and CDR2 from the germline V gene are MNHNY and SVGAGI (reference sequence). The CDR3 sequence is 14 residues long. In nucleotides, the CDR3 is TGTGCCAGCAGTTCGGCGGGAGGGATAGATACGCAGTATTTT. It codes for CASSSAGGIDTQYF.

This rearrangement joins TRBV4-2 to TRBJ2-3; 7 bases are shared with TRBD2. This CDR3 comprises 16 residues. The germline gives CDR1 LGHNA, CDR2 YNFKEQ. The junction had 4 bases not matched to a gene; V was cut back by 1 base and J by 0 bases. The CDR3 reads CASSQGGSGSTDTQYF. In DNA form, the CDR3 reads TGTGCCAGCAGCCAAGGAGGTAGCGGGAGCACAGATACGCAGTATTTT.

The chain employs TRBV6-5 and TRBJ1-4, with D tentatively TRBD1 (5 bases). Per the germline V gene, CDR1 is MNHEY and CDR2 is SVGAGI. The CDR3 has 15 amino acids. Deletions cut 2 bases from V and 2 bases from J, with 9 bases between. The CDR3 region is CASSYGGRTNEKLFF. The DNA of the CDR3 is TGTGCCAGCAGTTACGGGGGGAGGACTAATGAAAAACTGTTTTTT.

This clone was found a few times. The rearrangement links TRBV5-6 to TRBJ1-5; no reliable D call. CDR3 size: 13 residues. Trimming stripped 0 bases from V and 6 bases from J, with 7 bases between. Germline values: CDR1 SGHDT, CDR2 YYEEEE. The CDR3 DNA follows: TGTGCCAGCAGCTTGGGTCTAAGTCAGCCCCAGCATTTT. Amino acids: CASSLGLSQPQHF.

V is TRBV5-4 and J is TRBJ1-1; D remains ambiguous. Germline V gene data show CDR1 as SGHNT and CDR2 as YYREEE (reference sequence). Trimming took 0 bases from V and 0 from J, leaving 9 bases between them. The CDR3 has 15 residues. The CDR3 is CASSLALNLNTEAFF. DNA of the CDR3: TGTGCCAGCAGCTTGGCCCTTAATTTGAACACTGAAGCTTTCTTT.

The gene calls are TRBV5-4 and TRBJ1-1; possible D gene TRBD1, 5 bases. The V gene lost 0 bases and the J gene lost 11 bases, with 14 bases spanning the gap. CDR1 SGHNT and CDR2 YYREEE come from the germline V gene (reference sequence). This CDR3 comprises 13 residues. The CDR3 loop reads CASSLVTGMGAFF. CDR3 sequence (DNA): TGTGCCAGCAGCTTGGTTACAGGCATGGGGGCTTTCTTT.

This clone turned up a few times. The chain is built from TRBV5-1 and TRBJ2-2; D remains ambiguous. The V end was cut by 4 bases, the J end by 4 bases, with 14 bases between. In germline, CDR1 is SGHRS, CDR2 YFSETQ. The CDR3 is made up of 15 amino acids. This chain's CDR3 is CASSHGRSATGELFF. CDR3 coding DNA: TGCGCCAGCAGCCACGGCCGGAGTGCCACCGGGGAGCTGTTTTTT. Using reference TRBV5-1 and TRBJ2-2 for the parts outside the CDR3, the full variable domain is KAGVTQTPRYLIKTRGQQVTLSCSPISGHRSVSWYQQTPGQGLQFLFEYFSETQRNKGNFPGRFSGRQFSNSRSEMNVSTLELGDSALYLCASSHGRSATGELFFGEGSRLTVL.